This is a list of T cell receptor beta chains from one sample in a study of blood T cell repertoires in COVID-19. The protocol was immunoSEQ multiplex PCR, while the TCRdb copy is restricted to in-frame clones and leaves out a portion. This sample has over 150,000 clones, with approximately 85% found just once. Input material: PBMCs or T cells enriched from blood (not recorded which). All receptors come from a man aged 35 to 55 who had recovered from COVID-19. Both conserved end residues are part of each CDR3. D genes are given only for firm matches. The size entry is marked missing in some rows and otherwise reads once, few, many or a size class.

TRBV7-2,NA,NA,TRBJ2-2,TGTGCCAGCAGCTTAGGGGCGGGACCCGGGGAGCTGTTTTTT,CASSLGAGPGELFF
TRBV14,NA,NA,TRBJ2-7,TGTGCCAGCAGCATACTCGATTACGAGCAGTACTTC,CASSILDYEQYF
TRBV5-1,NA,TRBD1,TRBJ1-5,TGCGCCAGCAGCTTGAGTACGGGACAGGGGGTAATCAATCAGCCCCAGCATTTT,CASSLSTGQGVINQPQHF
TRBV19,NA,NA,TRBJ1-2,TGTGCCAGTACCTACCGGGGCTATGGCTACACCTTC,CASTYRGYGYTF
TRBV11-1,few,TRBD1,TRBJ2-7,TGTGCCAGCAGTATGTCAACAGGGGGCACCTACGAGCAGTACTTC,CASSMSTGGTYEQYF
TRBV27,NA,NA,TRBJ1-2,TGTGCCAGCAGTTTTACAGGGTTTAACTATGGCTACACCTTC,CASSFTGFNYGYTF
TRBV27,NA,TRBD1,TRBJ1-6,TGTGCCAGCAGTTTATTAGGGGGCGAGAGTTCACCCCTCCACTTT,CASSLLGGESSPLHF
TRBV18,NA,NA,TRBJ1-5,TGTGCCAGCTCACCACCCCCACACGGGGGCAATCAGCCCCAGCATTTT,CASSPPPHGGNQPQHF
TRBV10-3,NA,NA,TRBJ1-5,TGTGCCATCAGTGAGGTTCGCGGGGGCCCCAATCAGCCCCAGCATTTT,CAISEVRGGPNQPQHF
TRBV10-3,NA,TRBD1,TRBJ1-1,TGTGCCATCAGCCTCAAACCCGGACAGGGGCCCATGAACACTGAAGCTTTCTTT,CAISLKPGQGPMNTEAFF
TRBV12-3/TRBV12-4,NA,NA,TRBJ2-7,TGTGCCAGCAGTTTCACGGGAGTAGGGGAGCAGTACTTC,CASSFTGVGEQYF
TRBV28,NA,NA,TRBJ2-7,TGTGCCAGCAGATCAGGCCTAGCTTACTACGAGCAGTACTTC,CASRSGLAYYEQYF
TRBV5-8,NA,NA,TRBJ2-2,TGTGCCAGCAGCCATAGAGTCACCGGGGAGCTGTTTTTT,CASSHRVTGELFF
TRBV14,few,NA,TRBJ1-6,TGTGCCAGCAGCCAAGGCCGGGGGTGGAATTCACCCCTCCACTTT,CASSQGRGWNSPLHF
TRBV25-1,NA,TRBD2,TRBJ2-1,TGTGCCAGCGGGGCTAGCGGCTACAATGAGCAGTTCTTC,CASGASGYNEQFF
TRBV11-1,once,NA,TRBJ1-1,TGTGCCAGCAGTCCAAGACGGAGTGGCACTGAAGCTTTCTTT,CASSPRRSGTEAFF
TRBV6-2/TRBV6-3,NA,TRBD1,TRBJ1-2,TGTGCCAGCAACCCAACAGGGGTAGGTGGCTACACCTTC,CASNPTGVGGYTF
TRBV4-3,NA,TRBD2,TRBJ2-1,TGCGCCAGCAGCCTTTGGCGGGGGAATGAGCAGTTCTTC,CASSLWRGNEQFF